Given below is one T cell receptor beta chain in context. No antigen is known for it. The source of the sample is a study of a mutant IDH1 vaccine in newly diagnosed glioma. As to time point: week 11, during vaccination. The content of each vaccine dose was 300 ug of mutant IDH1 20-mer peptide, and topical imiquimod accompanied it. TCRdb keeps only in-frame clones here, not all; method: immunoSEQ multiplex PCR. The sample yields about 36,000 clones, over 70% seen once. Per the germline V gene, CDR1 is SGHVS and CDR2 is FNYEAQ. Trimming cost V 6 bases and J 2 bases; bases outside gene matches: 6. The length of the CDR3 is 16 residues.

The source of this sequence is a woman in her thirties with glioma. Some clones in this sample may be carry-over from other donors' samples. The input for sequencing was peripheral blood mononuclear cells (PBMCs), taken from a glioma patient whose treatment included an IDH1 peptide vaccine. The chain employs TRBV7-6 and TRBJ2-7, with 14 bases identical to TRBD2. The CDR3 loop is CASSMGLAGDAYEQYF. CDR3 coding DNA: TGTGCCAGCAGTATGGGACTAGCGGGAGACGCCTACGAGCAGTACTTC.